This T cell receptor beta chain was retrieved from a study of molecular identifiers for immune sequencing clone quantification. Across the whole study: Replicate experiments took RNA from around 18,000 or 91,000 naive CD8 cells, divided it five ways and sequenced four.

Investigators produced naive CD8 libraries from approximately 20,000 to 980,000 sorted cells, drawing on 10%, 30% or 50% RNA. Sorting was used to obtain naive CD8 T cells (CD8+CD4-CCR7+CD45RA+). With 4 bases clipped from V and 5 bases from J, the junction kept 7 bases outside the gene matches. From germline, CDR1 is LNHDA and CDR2 SQIVND (reference sequence). The CDR3 sequence is 15 residues long. TCRdb re-derived calls from the PCR reads in MiXCR, one entry per CDR3 protein. Among some 320,000 distinct CDR3 sequences listed, 20% to 25% were seen once. This clonotype was seen repeatedly, ten times or more.

The sample consisted of naive CD8+ T cells from blood, with Jurkat cell RNA spiked in. Subset of the sample: FACS-sorted CD8+CD4-CCR7+CD45RA+ naive T cells. The V call is TRBV19, the J call TRBJ2-5; 10 nucleotides agree with TRBD1. This TCR came from a human donor in good health. Some libraries in this study had Jurkat cell RNA spiked in. CDR3 coding DNA: TGTGCCAGTAGTACGACAGGGGGCTCGTGGGAGACCCAGTACTTC. It translates to CASSTTGGSWETQYF.